The entry that follows covers one T cell receptor (beta chain) sequence. The germline CDR1 and CDR2 sequences are LGHDT and YNNKEL (reference sequence). The ends lost 4 bases at V and 0 bases at J; junction bases unmatched: 16. The CDR3 totals 21 residues. These data come from a study of T cell responses to AZD1222 COVID-19 vaccine. TCRdb's table, derived via immunoSEQ multiplex PCR, lists solely in-frame clones and lacks some. The table shows tens of thousands of clones, with 80% to 90% occurring only once. This sequence originates from an adult in good health. Sample: peripheral blood, taken on day 0 of AZD1222 vaccination. This chain joins TRBV3-1 (or the pseudogene TRBV3-2) and TRBJ2-1, with TRBD2 identical over 12 bases. The CDR3 sequence: CASSLDRPGLAGHSSYNEQFF. DNA of the CDR3: TGTGCCAGCAGCCTAGACCGTCCGGGACTAGCGGGCCACTCCTCCTACAATGAGCAGTTCTTC.